This passage covers 28 T cell receptor beta chains from one sample sequenced in a study of shared clonotypes between healthy human individuals. Produced via immunoSEQ multiplex PCR; TCRdb's table is partial and in-frame only. The repertoire holds some 2,500,000 clones, with around 93% as singletons. Sequencing was performed on naive CD4+ T cells from PBMCs. Subset in this sample: CD45RA+ positively selected. Receptors were obtained from a man younger than 35 in good health. Some clones in this sample may be carry-over from other donors' samples.

V usage is TRBV30 and J usage is TRBJ1-6, with a possible D match to TRBD1 (5 bases). This CDR3 comprises 18 residues. V was trimmed by 1 base and J by 6 bases, leaving 22 bases between them. From germline, CDR1 is GTSNPN and CDR2 SVGIG (reference sequence). The CDR3 nucleotides read TGTGCCTGGAGTGCCCTGGGAAGGGGCCCAGAATCTAATTCACCCCTCCACTTT. Translated: CAWSALGRGPESNSPLHF.

The chain uses TRBV5-4 and TRBJ2-7, with D uncertain. V lost 0 bases, J lost 3 bases, and 13 bases lay in between. In germline, CDR1 is SGHNT, CDR2 YYREEE (reference sequence). The CDR3 extends over 15 amino acids. The CDR3 sequence is CASSLGQSGLYEQYF. As DNA, the CDR3 is TGTGCCAGCAGCTTGGGGCAGTCCGGTCTCTACGAGCAGTACTTC. The full variable domain, its missing parts supplied by reference TRBV5-4 and TRBJ2-7, is ETGVTQSPTHLIKTRGQQVTLRCSSQSGHNTVSWYQQALGQGPQFIFQYYREEENGRGNFPPRFSGLQFPNYSSELNVNALELDDSALYLCASSLGQSGLYEQYFGPGTRLTVT.

The chain carries TRBV6-5 and TRBJ2-3, with TRBD1 matching over 7 bases. The CDR3 consists of 12 residues. The junction had 1 base not matched to a gene; V was cut back by 7 bases and J by 3 bases. In germline, CDR1 is MNHEY, CDR2 SVGAGI. CDR3 DNA: TGTGCCAGCAACAGGGGAACAGATACGCAGTATTTT. Encoded protein: CASNRGTDTQYF.

The CDR3: CASSQGGGTSSGELFF. CDR3 nucleotides: TGTGCCAGCAGCCAGGGGGGCGGGACTTCATCCGGGGAGCTGTTTTTT. The chain carries TRBV28 and TRBJ2-2; TRBD1 might be the D (7 bases). In germline, CDR1 is MDHEN, CDR2 SYDVKM. The CDR3 is 16 amino acids. V was cut by 6 bases and J by 6 bases, with 20 bases left in between.

V gene TRBV9 combines with J gene TRBJ2-1, with D maybe TRBD2 (7 bases). The germline CDR1 and CDR2 sequences are SGDLS and YYNGEE. Trimming pared 4 bases from V and 9 bases from J, leaving 17 bases between. The CDR3 has 14 residues. CDR3 DNA sequence: TGTGCCAGCAGCCCATCTGGGGGGGCAGGTGAGCAGTTCTTC. Translation gives CASSPSGGAGEQFF. Complete variable domain (other parts from reference TRBV9 and TRBJ2-1): DSGVTQTPKHLITATGQRVTLRCSPRSGDLSVYWYQQSLDQGLQFLIQYYNGEERAKGNILERFSAQQFPDLHSELNLSSLELGDSALYFCASSPSGGAGEQFFGPGTRLTVL.

This chain uses TRBV28 with TRBJ2-7; 8 bases match TRBD1. The trim removed 4 bases at V and 5 bases at J, leaving 13 bases unmatched. CDR1 and CDR2 (germline): MDHEN, SYDVKM. This CDR3 contains 16 residues. CDR3 residues: CASSSLPRTGSNEQYF. Written as DNA, the CDR3 is TGTGCCAGCAGTTCTCTCCCCCGGACAGGGAGCAACGAGCAGTACTTC.

V usage is TRBV5-5 and J usage is TRBJ1-2; maybe TRBD1 (6 bases). V lost 6 bases and J 2 bases, leaving 20 bases between the germline ends. The germline gives CDR1 SGHKS, CDR2 YYEKEE (reference sequence). The CDR3 sequence is 16 residues long. The CDR3 DNA follows: TGTGCCAGCACCCCGGCTTGGCCTGGACAGAACTATGGCTACACCTTC. Translation: CASTPAWPGQNYGYTF.

This chain connects TRBV5-6 to TRBJ2-7; D gene ambiguous. Germline CDR1 and CDR2: SGHDT and YYEEEE. Trimming removed 2 bases from V and 2 bases from J, with 8 bases in between. This CDR3 spans 13 amino acids. The DNA for the CDR3 is TGTGCCAGCAGCTTTATTTATGCCTACGAGCAGTACTTC. This translates into CASSFIYAYEQYF.

This rearrangement joins TRBV18 to TRBJ1-2; D is possibly TRBD1 (5 bases). The CDR3 is 15 amino acids. Germline V gene lookup returns CDR1 KGHSH and CDR2 LQKENI. Trimming took off 3 bases at V and 3 bases at J, with 14 bases between the two ends. The CDR3, as DNA: TGTGCCAGCTCACCCCCCCCCGGGGGTTACTATGGCTACACCTTC. As protein: CASSPPPGGYYGYTF.

The V gene is TRBV7-9, the J gene TRBJ1-5; no clear D. From germline, CDR1 is SEHNR and CDR2 FQNEAQ (reference sequence). With 1 base removed from V and 3 bases from J, the gap between germline ends came to 4 bases. The CDR3 length is 13 residues. In nucleotides, the CDR3 is TGTGCCAGCAGCTTAGAGTCCAATCAGCCCCAGCATTTT. Translating it yields CASSLESNQPQHF.

This clone showed up just once. Different DNA sequences within this sample yield the same CDR3. CDR3 nucleotides: TGCAGTGCTAGTTTGGGCGCTGAAGCTTTCTTT. This codes for CSASLGAEAFF. The genes are TRBV20-1 and TRBJ1-1; D call uncertain. V was trimmed by 3 bases and J by 6 bases, leaving 8 bases between them. The length of the CDR3 is 11 residues. Germline CDR1 DFQATT, CDR2 SNEGSKA (reference sequence).

The V and J genes are TRBV7-2 and TRBJ2-7; 11 bases fit TRBD1. Germline V gene sequence: CDR1 SGHTA, CDR2 FQGNSA. The CDR3 sequence is 16 residues long. Unmatched junction bases numbered 4, after V lost 1 base and J lost 2 bases. In nucleotides, the CDR3 is TGTGCCAGCAGCTTAGGTAGGGACAGGGGGACCTACGAGCAGTACTTC. Residues: CASSLGRDRGTYEQYF.

The chain recombines TRBV7-2 with TRBJ2-5; D ambiguous. Trimming left V 0 bases short and J 7 bases short, with 9 bases between. This CDR3 has 13 amino acids. Germline CDR1 reads SGHTA; CDR2 reads FQGNSA. The CDR3 nucleotides read TGTGCCAGCAGCTTAGCGCCCCCCGCGACCCAGTACTTC. Amino acids: CASSLAPPATQYF.

The chain uses TRBV14 and TRBJ2-7, with 8 bases fitting TRBD2. This CDR3 spans 15 amino acids. The junction had 6 bases not matched to a gene; V was cut back by 2 bases and J by 3 bases. Germline values: CDR1 SGHDN, CDR2 FVKESK. CDR3 sequence reads: CASSQWNSGDYEQYF. The CDR3 bases are TGTGCCAGCAGCCAATGGAATAGCGGGGACTACGAGCAGTACTTC.

Concerning this clone itself: Distinct nucleotide sequences in the sample also encode this CDR3. This sequence joins TRBV6-5 and TRBJ2-7; TRBD1 might be the D (6 bases). Per germline, CDR1 MNHEY and CDR2 SVGAGI. The CDR3 spans 15 residues. Trimming removed 0 bases at V and 0 bases at J, with 9 bases between. The CDR3 DNA reads as TGTGCCAGCAGTTACTCGACAGGAAGCTCCTACGAGCAGTACTTC. Protein: CASSYSTGSSYEQYF.

CDR3 protein: CASSFRTSSGDEQFF. The CDR3 DNA sequence: TGCGCCAGCAGCTTCCGGACTAGCAGTGGCGATGAGCAGTTCTTC. The chain uses TRBV5-1 and TRBJ2-1, with 8 bases fitting TRBD2. The CDR3 runs 15 residues. V lost 2 bases and J lost 8; bases outside the gene matches: 9. Germline CDR1 and CDR2: SGHRS and YFSETQ.

This clone was observed a few times. Other DNA sequences in the sample encode the same CDR3. The chain uses TRBV29-1 and TRBJ1-1, with D maybe TRBD1 (5 bases). Per the germline V gene, CDR1 is SQVTM and CDR2 is ANQGSEA. Trimming took off 7 bases at V and 1 base at J, with 10 bases between the two ends. The CDR3 runs to 12 residues. CDR3 nucleotide sequence: TGCAGCGCCGGGAGGGGGAACACTGAAGCTTTCTTT. Translated: CSAGRGNTEAFF.

The gene calls are TRBV7-8 and TRBJ2-7; 8 bases are shared with TRBD1. Trimming removed 2 bases from V and 5 bases from J; junction bases left unmatched: 8. The CDR3 consists of 15 residues. From germline, CDR1 is SGHVS and CDR2 FQNEAQ. CDR3 nucleotides: TGTGCCAGCAGCTTAAAGGCAGGGGGCTTCCACGAGCAGTACTTC. Translation: CASSLKAGGFHEQYF.

The chain carries TRBV5-4 and TRBJ1-1; D is unresolved. The length of the CDR3 is 12 residues. V lost 2 bases to trimming and J lost 0 bases, with 2 bases between them. Germline V gene data show CDR1 as SGHNT and CDR2 as YYREEE (reference sequence). CDR3 sequence reads: CASSFVNTEAFF. CDR3 in DNA: TGTGCCAGCAGCTTTGTGAACACTGAAGCTTTCTTT.

The chain is built from TRBV6-5 and TRBJ1-5; D gene unclear. Trimming removed 6 bases from V and 5 bases from J, with 8 bases in between. The germline V gene encodes CDR1 MNHEY and CDR2 SVGAGI. The CDR3 contains 12 residues. The CDR3: CASRDGDQPQHF. The CDR3 bases are TGTGCCAGCAGGGACGGCGATCAGCCCCAGCATTTT.

The genes are TRBV6-5 and TRBJ2-5; D is unclear. CDR3 length equals 16 residues. The germline V gene has CDR1 MNHEY and CDR2 SVGAGI. The V end lost 4 bases, the J end lost 7 bases, and 22 bases lay between the germline ends. The CDR3 DNA reads TGTGCCAGCAGTTTTCGGACGGGTTTTGGAATGGGGACCCAGTACTTC. Translation gives CASSFRTGFGMGTQYF.

V and J are TRBV5-1 and TRBJ2-3; unclear D gene. Germline loops: CDR1 SGHRS, CDR2 YFSETQ. V was shortened by 0 bases and J by 2 bases, with 10 bases between the two germline ends. CDR3 size: 15 residues. The CDR3 DNA reads as TGCGCCAGCAGCTTGGTCCAGTCAGCCACAGATACGCAGTATTTT. It specifies CASSLVQSATDTQYF.

The chain carries TRBV6-1 and TRBJ1-5; D not certain. Germline assignment: CDR1 MNHNS and CDR2 SASEGT. With 1 base removed from V and 2 bases from J, the gap between germline ends came to 12 bases. The length of the CDR3 is 16 residues. Written as DNA, the CDR3 is TGTGCCAGCAGTGAAGGTCGAGGGAATGGCAATCAGCCCCAGCATTTT. Residues: CASSEGRGNGNQPQHF.

In DNA form, the CDR3 reads TGTGCCAGCAGTCCCCGGAGTGGCACCATATATTTT. Its protein is CASSPRSGTIYF. The rearrangement joins TRBV28 to TRBJ1-3; D remains ambiguous. The CDR3 covers 12 residues. Trimming cost V 5 bases and J 9 bases, with 11 bases left between them. Per germline, CDR1 MDHEN and CDR2 SYDVKM.

The V and J genes are TRBV4-2 and TRBJ1-1; 10 bases are shared with TRBD1. Per germline, CDR1 LGHNA and CDR2 YNFKEQ. V shed 4 bases, J shed 3 bases, and the junction held 8 bases outside the gene matches. This CDR3 comprises 16 residues. This chain's CDR3 is CASSPRDRGRDTEAFF. The CDR3 region has the DNA TGTGCCAGCAGCCCCCGGGACAGGGGAAGGGACACTGAAGCTTTCTTT.

The genes are TRBV13 and TRBJ2-7, with 11 bases matching TRBD2. The V and J ends lost 4 bases and 0 bases, in that order; junction bases with no gene match: 11. The CDR3 loop spans 18 amino acids. From germline, CDR1 is PRHDT and CDR2 FYEKMQ (reference sequence). The CDR3 sequence: CASSSILLAGGSSYEQYF. CDR3 DNA sequence: TGTGCCAGCAGCTCCATTTTGTTAGCGGGAGGGAGCTCCTACGAGCAGTACTTC.

This chain uses TRBV18 with TRBJ2-3, with a weak D call TRBD2 (5 bases). The CDR3 runs to 14 residues. Germline V gives CDR1 KGHSH, CDR2 LQKENI. Trimming removed 6 bases at V and 4 bases at J, with 14 bases between. CDR3 DNA: TGTGCCAGCTCTCGATACAACGGGGCAGATACGCAGTATTTT. Translating it yields CASSRYNGADTQYF.

For this clone: Other DNA sequences in the sample encode the same CDR3. The rearrangement uses TRBV28 and TRBJ1-5; no definite D call. The germline V gene has CDR1 MDHEN and CDR2 SYDVKM. With 2 bases removed from V and 2 bases from J, the gap between germline ends came to 7 bases. This CDR3 is built from 14 residues. CDR3 DNA: TGTGCCAGCAGTTTAGGTTCTGGCAATCAGCCCCAGCATTTT. As protein: CASSLGSGNQPQHF.